A selection of T cell receptor beta chains follows, all from one sample in a study of cytomegalovirus exposure and HLA in healthy donors. Measured with immunoSEQ multiplex PCR; TCRdb has only the in-frame clones, and not every one. This table has around 130,000 clones, roughly 84% appearing once. Material: PBMCs. These receptors were taken from a woman younger than 35 in good health and CMV-seropositive. Each CDR3 is given with its conserved first and last residue. The D gene is left open where the match is weak. Where a row states a size, it is once, few, many or the class of an expanded clone; other rows omit it.

clone_size	v_call	d_call	j_call	cdr3_nt	cdr3_aa
NA	TRBV13	NA	TRBJ2-5	TGTGCCAGCAGCTGGGGGACTGACGGCGTCAAAGAGACCCAGTACTTC	CASSWGTDGVKETQYF
NA	TRBV6-5	TRBD1	TRBJ1-6	TGTGCCAGCGGCCGACAGGGCTCCTATAATTCACCCCTCCACTTT	CASGRQGSYNSPLHF
NA	TRBV5-4	NA	TRBJ2-7	TGTGCCAGCAGCTTCGGGACTCGCGGGGTTAACGAGCAGTACTTC	CASSFGTRGVNEQYF
few	TRBV7-8	NA	TRBJ1-4	TGTGCCAGCAGCATTGCGGGGGGGCAGGAAAAACTGTTTTTT	CASSIAGGQEKLFF
few	TRBV5-6	TRBD2	TRBJ2-3	TGTGCCAGCAGCTTGAAGCGGGGGGTGGTAGATACGCAGTATTTT	CASSLKRGVVDTQYF
NA	TRBV9	NA	TRBJ1-3	TGTGCCAGCAGCGGAGACTTCGGAAACACCATATATTTT	CASSGDFGNTIYF
NA	TRBV5-4	NA	TRBJ1-5	TGTGCCAGCAGCACAGACGGCTATCAGCCCCAGCATTTT	CASSTDGYQPQHF
NA	TRBV29-1	TRBD1	TRBJ1-5	TGCAGCGTTGCGACAGGGGGTGCCAATCAGCCCCAGCATTTT	CSVATGGANQPQHF
NA	TRBV12-1	NA	TRBJ1-1	TGTGCCAAACTTCGACAGGGTTGGAACACTGAAGCTTTCTTT	CAKLRQGWNTEAFF
NA	TRBV7-9	TRBD1	TRBJ2-3	TGTGCCAGCAGCTCAGCGGGGACAGGGAGAGATACGCAGTATTTT	CASSSAGTGRDTQYF
NA	TRBV6-1	TRBD2	TRBJ2-1	TGTGCCAGCAGTGTGGCGGGGGGTTACAATGAGCAGTTCTTC	CASSVAGGYNEQFF
NA	TRBV7-9	TRBD1	TRBJ1-5	TGTGCCAGCAGCTACAAGGGGGCTCCCAATCAGCCCCAGCATTTT	CASSYKGAPNQPQHF
NA	TRBV7-9	TRBD1	TRBJ1-4	TGTGCCAGCAGCCGAGGACAGGGCGCTAATGAAAAACTGTTTTTT	CASSRGQGANEKLFF
once	TRBV9	TRBD1	TRBJ1-4	TGTGCCAGCAGCGTAACTGGACAGGGTAATGAAAAACTGTTTTTT	CASSVTGQGNEKLFF
NA	TRBV7-6	NA	TRBJ2-1	TGTGCCAGCAGCTTAGAAGCTGCCTCCGCCTCCTACAATGAGCAGTTCTTC	CASSLEAASASYNEQFF
few	TRBV6-5	TRBD1	TRBJ1-4	TGTGCCAGCAGCGCTACAGGGGCAACTAATGAAAAACTGTTTTTT	CASSATGATNEKLFF
few	TRBV10-1	TRBD2	TRBJ2-7	TGCGCCAGCAGTTTCGCTAGCGGGTACGAGCAGTACTTC	CASSFASGYEQYF
NA	TRBV18	NA	TRBJ2-1	TGTGCCAGCTCAGCGGACATTACCTCCTACAATGAGCAGTTCTTC	CASSADITSYNEQFF
NA	TRBV5-1	NA	TRBJ2-3	TGCGCCAGCAGCCCTTCTGTTCGGTTGGATACGCAGTATTTT	CASSPSVRLDTQYF
NA	TRBV7-9	NA	TRBJ1-1	TGTGCCAGCAGCCCTAGGCGCGGGGGAACGGGAGGTATGAACACTGAAGCTTTCTTT	CASSPRRGGTGGMNTEAFF
NA	TRBV5-4	NA	TRBJ2-1	TGTGCCAGCAGCTCAGACATTTACAATGAGCAGTTCTTC	CASSSDIYNEQFF
NA	TRBV6-1	TRBD2	TRBJ2-1	TGTGCCAGCAGTGTAAGACGGGGGGTCTCCTTGACTAGGAATGAGCAGTTCTTC	CASSVRRGVSLTRNEQFF
NA	TRBV28	NA	TRBJ2-7	TGTGCCAGCAGTTTCCGGACTCCGGACGAGCAGTACTTC	CASSFRTPDEQYF
few	TRBV25-1	TRBD1	TRBJ2-3	TGTGCCAGCAGTGTCCTAATTCCAGGGGGAAGCACAGATACGCAGTATTTT	CASSVLIPGGSTDTQYF
NA	TRBV6-1	TRBD1	TRBJ2-7	TGTGCCAGCAGAAGGACAGGATCCGAGCAGTACTTC	CASRRTGSEQYF
NA	TRBV10-3	TRBD1	TRBJ2-1	TGTGCCATCAGTGAGGGGACAGGGGACAATGAGCAGTTCTTC	CAISEGTGDNEQFF
NA	TRBV5-6	NA	TRBJ1-2	TGTGCCAGCAGACTACAGGGCGGCTATGGCTACACCTTC	CASRLQGGYGYTF
NA	TRBV7-8	TRBD2	TRBJ2-2	TGTGCCAGCAGCTTAGCGGGACTAGCGGGGGAAAACACCGGGGAGCTGTTTTTT	CASSLAGLAGENTGELFF
NA	TRBV6-5	TRBD1	TRBJ1-2	TGTGCCAGCAGTCTTGAGACAGGGGGCTGGTATGGCTACACCTTC	CASSLETGGWYGYTF